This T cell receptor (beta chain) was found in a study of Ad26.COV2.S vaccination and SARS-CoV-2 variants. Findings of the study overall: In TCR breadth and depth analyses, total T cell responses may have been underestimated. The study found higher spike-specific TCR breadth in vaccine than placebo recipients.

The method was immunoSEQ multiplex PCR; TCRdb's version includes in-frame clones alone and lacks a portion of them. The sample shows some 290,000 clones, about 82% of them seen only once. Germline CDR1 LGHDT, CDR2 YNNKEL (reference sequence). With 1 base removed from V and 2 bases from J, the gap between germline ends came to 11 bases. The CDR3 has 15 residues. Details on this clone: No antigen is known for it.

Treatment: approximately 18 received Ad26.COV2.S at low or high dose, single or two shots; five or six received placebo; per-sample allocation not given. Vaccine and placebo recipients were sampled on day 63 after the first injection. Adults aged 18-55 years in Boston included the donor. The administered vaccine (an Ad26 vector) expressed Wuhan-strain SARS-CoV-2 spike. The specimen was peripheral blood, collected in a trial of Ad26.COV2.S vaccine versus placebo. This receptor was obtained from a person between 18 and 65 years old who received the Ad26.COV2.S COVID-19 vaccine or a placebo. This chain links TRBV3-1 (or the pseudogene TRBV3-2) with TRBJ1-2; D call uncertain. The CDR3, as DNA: TGTGCCAGCAGCCAAGGACGGATCTTAAACTATGGCTACACCTTC. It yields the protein CASSQGRILNYGYTF.